This T cell receptor (beta chain) was sequenced for a study of shared clonotypes between healthy human individuals. Profiled with immunoSEQ multiplex PCR; TCRdb holds only in-frame clones, not every one. Among roughly 2,000,000 clones listed, about 95% were seen once. CD45RO-negative, CCR7-selected cells formed the naive CD8 fraction, which excluded terminally differentiated effector memory CD45RA+ cells. The CDR3 runs 14 residues. Germline V lookup: CDR1 MNHEY, CDR2 SMNVEV (reference sequence). V dropped 3 bases and J dropped 9 bases, with 17 bases sitting between them. The sample comprised naive CD8+ T cells sorted from blood. The source is a young man in good health. The chain recombines TRBV27 with TRBJ2-5, with a possible D match to TRBD2 (6 bases). CDR3 region: CASSFLNSREAQYF. CDR3 in DNA: TGTGCCAGCAGTTTTCTAAACTCGAGGGAGGCCCAGTACTTC.